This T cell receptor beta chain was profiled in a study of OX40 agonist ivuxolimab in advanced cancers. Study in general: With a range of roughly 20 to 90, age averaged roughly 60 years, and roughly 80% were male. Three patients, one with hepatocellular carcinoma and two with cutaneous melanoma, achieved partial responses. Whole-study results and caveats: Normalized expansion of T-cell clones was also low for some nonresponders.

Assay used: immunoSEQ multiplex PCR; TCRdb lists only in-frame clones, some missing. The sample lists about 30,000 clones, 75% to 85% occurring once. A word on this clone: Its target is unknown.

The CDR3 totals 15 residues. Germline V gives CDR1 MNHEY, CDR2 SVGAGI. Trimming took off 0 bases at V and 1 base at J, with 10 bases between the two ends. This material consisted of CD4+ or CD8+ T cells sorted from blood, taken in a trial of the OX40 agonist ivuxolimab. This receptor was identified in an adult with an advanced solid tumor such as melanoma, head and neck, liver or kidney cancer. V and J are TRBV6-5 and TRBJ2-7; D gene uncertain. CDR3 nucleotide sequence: TGTGCCAGCAGTTACTCGAACCCCGGGTCCTACGAGCAGTACTTC. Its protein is CASSYSNPGSYEQYF.